The entry below gives a single T cell receptor (beta chain) sequence along with its context. Its antigen remains unidentified. Profiling relied on immunoSEQ multiplex PCR, and the TCRdb table lists in-frame clones only, not all of them. The repertoire includes 38,000 or so clones, approximately 89% of them detected once, and 3% to 4% sits in the top ten. The data were taken from a study of OX40 agonist ivuxolimab in advanced cancers. Looking at the study overall: Every 2 weeks, patients got intravenous ivuxolimab at one of six dose levels (0.01-10 mg/kg). General study results and limits: Among T cells, CD8+ cells averaged more expanded clones than CD4+ cells. The expanded peripheral T cells' antigen specificity was not determined. At doses 0.1 to 3.0 mg/kg, CD4+ and CD8+ clones expanded.

Sequenced material: CD4+ or CD8+ T cells sorted from blood, taken in a trial of the OX40 agonist ivuxolimab. The TCR sequence derives from an adult with an advanced solid tumor such as melanoma, head and neck, liver or kidney cancer.

The CDR3 DNA reads TGTGCCAGCACCTCACAGGGTAGAAGCAATGAGCAGTTCTTC. Translated, it gives CASTSQGRSNEQFF. V and J are TRBV6-5 and TRBJ2-1; D possibly corresponds to TRBD1 (6 bases). This CDR3 is 14 amino acids long. The ends were cut back, 7 bases at V and 6 bases at J, with 16 bases in the middle. In germline, CDR1 is MNHEY, CDR2 SVGAGI.